The 15 T cell receptor beta chains below come from one sample, sequenced in a study of shared clonotypes between healthy human individuals. Method: immunoSEQ multiplex PCR; TCRdb's copy keeps in-frame clones and lacks some. This sample yields about 1 million clones, of which around four fifths are seen a single time; about 1.5% belongs to the top ten. Specimen: memory CD4+ T cells sorted from blood. The subset: CD45RA-negative fraction. The receptors shown here come from a young man in good health.

The chain uses TRBV5-1 and TRBJ2-7, with 7 positions matching TRBD1. Germline trimming cut 7 bases from V and 0 bases from J; bases unmatched to any gene: 10. The germline CDR1 and CDR2 sequences are SGHRS and YFSETQ. The CDR3 spans 15 residues. CDR3 protein: CASRTQTGSSYEQYF. In nucleotides, the CDR3 is TGCGCCAGCCGAACCCAGACAGGGTCCTCCTACGAGCAGTACTTC. The full variable domain, in which reference TRBV5-1 and TRBJ2-7 provide the parts outside the CDR3, is KAGVTQTPRYLIKTRGQQVTLSCSPISGHRSVSWYQQTPGQGLQFLFEYFSETQRNKGNFPGRFSGRQFSNSRSEMNVSTLELGDSALYLCASRTQTGSSYEQYFGPGTRLTVT.

This chain links TRBV6-1 with TRBJ2-7; 8 bases map to TRBD1. Germline trimming cut 7 bases from V and 6 bases from J; bases unmatched to any gene: 14. This CDR3 is built from 15 residues. Germline V CDR1 and CDR2: MNHNS, SASEGT. As DNA, the CDR3 is TGTGCCAGCACCTACCGGGATACAGGGGGGCGCGAGCAGTACTTC. Residues: CASTYRDTGGREQYF.

This clone was counted a single time. The chain has TRBV10-2 and TRBJ1-2; 7 bases fit TRBD1. Germline values: CDR1 WSHSY, CDR2 SAAADI. The ends lost 5 bases at V and 7 bases at J; junction bases unmatched: 10. CDR3 size: 14 residues. CDR3 bases: TGCGCCAGCAGTCCCACCACAGGGGTTATTGGCTACACCTTC. Protein sequence: CASSPTTGVIGYTF.

The chain uses TRBV2 and TRBJ1-5, with 9 positions matching TRBD1. Germline values: CDR1 SNHLY, CDR2 FYNNEI. This CDR3 contains 15 residues. Trimming at V came to 6 bases and at J to 3 bases, leaving 6 bases not matched to a gene. In nucleotides, the CDR3 is TGTGCCAGCAGGGGGGGGACAGGGTACAATCAGCCCCAGCATTTT. Amino acids: CASRGGTGYNQPQHF.

This clone was recorded once. The chain employs TRBV2 and TRBJ2-5; D is tentatively TRBD1 or TRBD2 (6 bases each). The CDR3 is 12 residues long. Trimming cost V 10 bases and J 5 bases, with 14 bases left between them. Germline V gives CDR1 SNHLY, CDR2 FYNNEI. For the CDR3, the DNA is TGTGCCACACAGGGAGGTGGCGAGACCCAGTACTTC. Protein sequence: CATQGGGETQYF. The full variable domain, with the rest looked up from reference TRBV2 and TRBJ2-5, is EPEVTQTPSHQVTQMGQEVILRCVPISNHLYFYWYRQILGQKVEFLVSFYNNEISEKSEIFDDQFSVERPDGSNFTLKIRSTKLEDSAMYFCATQGGGETQYFGPGTRLLVL.

The chain combines TRBV4-1 with TRBJ2-5; D not resolved. The V gene's germline CDR1 is MGHRA and CDR2 YSYEKL. This CDR3 region has 12 residues. With 5 bases removed from V and 11 bases from J, the gap between germline ends came to 15 bases. CDR3 nucleotide sequence: TGCGCCAGCAGCATGGTGAGAGAGGAGCAGTACTTC. Amino acid sequence: CASSMVREEQYF.

The J gene is TRBJ2-5, the V gene TRBV2; possibly TRBD1 for D (6 bases). V was cut by 1 base and J by 5 bases, with 20 bases left in between. CDR1 is SNHLY and CDR2 is FYNNEI in the germline V gene. The CDR3 has 17 amino acids. The CDR3 nucleotides are TGTGCCAGCAGTGAAGTCGCCCCCAGGGGATCGGGGGAGACCCAGTACTTC. Encoded protein: CASSEVAPRGSGETQYF.

This clone was found a few times. The chain employs TRBV30 and TRBJ1-4; D gene ambiguous. CDR1 is GTSNPN, CDR2 SVGIG, per germline (reference sequence). V gave up 3 bases and J gave up 6 bases, with 8 bases separating them. The CDR3 is 12 residues long. For the CDR3, the DNA is TGTGCCTGGAGCGTCCATCATGAAAAACTGTTTTTT. It yields the protein CAWSVHHEKLFF.

Remarks on this clone: This CDR3 is also generated by other DNA sequences in the sample. The CDR3 spells CASSYDARSPLHF. The CDR3 region has the DNA TGTGCCAGCAGTTACGATGCCCGTTCACCCCTCCACTTT. The rearrangement joins TRBV6-5 to TRBJ1-6; D remains ambiguous. Trimming cost V 2 bases and J 9 bases, with 8 bases left between them. Germline CDR1 reads MNHEY; CDR2 reads SVGAGI. The CDR3 contains 13 residues.

The chain couples TRBV10-1 to TRBJ1-4; D may be TRBD1 (6 bases). CDR3 size: 15 residues. V shed 6 bases and J shed 6 bases, with 17 bases lying between them. The germline gives CDR1 WNHNN, CDR2 SYGVQD (reference sequence). CDR3 nucleotide sequence: TGCGCCAGCAGGGCCCTAGGGGGGCTCTATGAAAAACTGTTTTTT. Translation gives CASRALGGLYEKLFF.

This clone was picked up a small number of times. V is TRBV2 and J is TRBJ2-7; TRBD1 might be the D (6 bases). V gave up 3 bases and J gave up 6 bases, with 12 bases separating them. This CDR3 spans 13 amino acids. Germline V lookup: CDR1 SNHLY, CDR2 FYNNEI. The CDR3 region has the DNA TGTGCCAGCAGTGAGGGGGCGCAGGTCGAGCAGTACTTC. Encoded protein: CASSEGAQVEQYF.

The chain is built from TRBV4-1 and TRBJ2-3, with 9 bases aligning to TRBD2. V shed 0 bases and J 2 bases; nucleotides not matched to a gene: 6. Per the germline V gene, CDR1 is MGHRA and CDR2 is YSYEKL. The CDR3 spans 17 residues. The chain's CDR3 is CASSQDPSGAHTDTQYF. CDR3 coding DNA: TGCGCCAGCAGCCAAGATCCTAGCGGGGCTCACACAGATACGCAGTATTTT.

The chain carries TRBV18 and TRBJ2-7; TRBD2 aligns across 7 bases. CDR1 and CDR2 (germline): KGHSH, LQKENI. V was clipped by 3 bases and J by 2 bases; unmatched bases: 10. The length of the CDR3 is 16 residues. The CDR3 coding sequence is TGTGCCAGCTCACCTAGGGGCGGGAGATCAACCTACGAGCAGTACTTC. Translated: CASSPRGGRSTYEQYF.

This chain connects TRBV9 to TRBJ2-7; D remains unclear. Germline-derived CDR1 and CDR2 are SGDLS and YYNGEE. CDR3 length equals 15 residues. Trimming removed 0 bases from V and 1 base from J, with 11 bases in between. The CDR3 nucleotides are TGTGCCAGCAGCGTAGAAGCTAGGCCGTCCTACGAGCAGTACTTC. It is translated as CASSVEARPSYEQYF.

The V gene is TRBV19, the J gene TRBJ1-6, with 7 bases aligning to TRBD1. The CDR3 has 15 residues. V lost 0 bases to trimming and J lost 10 bases; unmatched junction nucleotides: 6. Germline values: CDR1 LNHDA, CDR2 SQIVND (reference sequence). The CDR3, as DNA: TGTGCCAGTAGTATAGAAGGACAGGTCGGGTCACCCCTCCACTTT. This gives the protein CASSIEGQVGSPLHF.